This passage covers 9 T cell receptor beta chains from one sample sequenced in a study of shared clonotypes between healthy human individuals. Libraries were prepared by immunoSEQ multiplex PCR; TCRdb keeps only in-frame clonotypes and omits some of them. Of roughly 2.2 million clones in the sample, 80% to 95% are singletons; the top ten hold 0.39%. The sequencing sample was made of naive CD4+ T cells from PBMCs. As for subset: CD45RA+ positively selected. These receptors were taken from a man younger than 35 in good health. Some clones in this sample may be carry-over from other donors' samples.

V usage is TRBV5-1 and J usage is TRBJ1-1, with TRBD1 matching 7 bases. This CDR3 is built from 14 residues. Germline V gene data show CDR1 as SGHRS and CDR2 as YFSETQ. The V segment lost 4 bases and the J segment 3 bases; nucleotides outside the gene matches: 6. CDR3 DNA sequence: TGCGCCAGCAGCCCCTGGACAGGAGACACTGAAGCTTTCTTT. The encoded protein is CASSPWTGDTEAFF.

The chain joins TRBV19 to TRBJ1-1; D remains ambiguous. Trimming cost V 5 bases and J 5 bases, with 15 bases left between them. Germline CDR1 is LNHDA and CDR2 is SQIVND (reference sequence). The CDR3 length is 14 residues. The CDR3 bases are TGTGCCAGTAGTCCCCGATACGGTAGGACTGAAGCTTTCTTT. Residues: CASSPRYGRTEAFF.

The chain couples TRBV29-1 to TRBJ2-5; the match to TRBD1 covers 7 bases. V gave up 2 bases and J gave up 4 bases; unmatched junction bases: 13. CDR3 length: 16 residues. The V gene's germline CDR1 is SQVTM and CDR2 ANQGSEA. The CDR3 nucleotides read TGCAGCGTTGAACCGAACTCAAATAGGGGGCCAGAGACCCAGTACTTC. It yields the protein CSVEPNSNRGPETQYF. Looking up the rest from reference TRBV29-1 and TRBJ2-5 gives the full variable domain: SAVISQKPSRDICQRGTSLTIQCQVDSQVTMMFWYRQQPGQSLTLIATANQGSEATYESGFVIDKFPISRPNLTFSTLTVSNMSPEDSSIYLCSVEPNSNRGPETQYFGPGTRLLVL.

As concerns this clone: The sample holds other DNA sequences that translate to the same CDR3. V usage is TRBV6-1 and J usage is TRBJ1-1; D is undetermined. CDR1 and CDR2 (germline): MNHNS, SASEGT. The CDR3 loop spans 11 amino acids. Trimming shortened V by 4 bases and J by 6 bases, and 6 bases separated the two germline ends. The CDR3 bases are TGTGCCAGCAGTGCGGGTCCTGAAGCTTTCTTT. It is translated as CASSAGPEAFF.

The rearrangement joins TRBV6-1 to TRBJ2-1; 7 bases fit TRBD1. V lost 6 bases and J lost 5; bases outside the gene matches: 4. Germline CDR1 and CDR2: MNHNS and SASEGT. CDR3 size: 13 residues. Written as DNA, the CDR3 is TGTGCCAGCAGGGTGACAGGGAACAATGAGCAGTTCTTC. This encodes CASRVTGNNEQFF.

V gene TRBV30 combines with J gene TRBJ2-3; 14 bases are shared with TRBD2. The V segment lost 1 base and the J segment 5 bases; nucleotides outside the gene matches: 14. This CDR3 comprises 19 residues. Germline CDR1 GTSNPN, CDR2 SVGIG (reference sequence). The CDR3, as DNA: TGTGCCTGGAGTGAATTTTTGACTAGCGGGAGGGGGGACCGAGATACGCAGTATTTT. Protein product: CAWSEFLTSGRGDRDTQYF. Together with reference TRBV30 and TRBJ2-3, the CDR3 gives the full variable domain: SQTIHQWPATLVQPVGSPLSLECTVEGTSNPNLYWYRQAAGRGLQLLFYSVGIGQISSEVPQNLSASRPQDRQFILSSKKLLLSDSGFYLCAWSEFLTSGRGDRDTQYFGPGTRLTVL.

The chain links TRBV28 to TRBJ2-7; 9 bases are a match to TRBD2. J was trimmed by 6 bases and V by 3 bases; bases with no gene match: 15. The CDR3 is 17 amino acids. Germline values: CDR1 MDHEN, CDR2 SYDVKM. The CDR3 is CASSFPLKESGRFEQYF. CDR3 nucleotide sequence: TGTGCCAGCAGTTTCCCCCTGAAAGAGAGCGGGAGGTTCGAGCAGTACTTC.

To note about this clone: Additional DNA sequences in this sample encode the identical CDR3. The rearrangement links TRBV9 to TRBJ2-7; 9 bases line up with TRBD1. The germline CDR1 and CDR2 sequences are SGDLS and YYNGEE. This CDR3 comprises 15 residues. Trimming removed 0 bases from V and 3 bases from J; junction bases left unmatched: 4. The CDR3 loop reads CASSVVAGQGYEQYF. The CDR3 DNA reads TGTGCCAGCAGCGTAGTCGCGGGACAGGGCTACGAGCAGTACTTC.

As regards this clone: The same CDR3 is also encoded by other DNA sequences in this sample. The V gene is TRBV9, the J gene TRBJ2-7; 8 bases map to TRBD1. After removal of 1 base from V and 5 bases from J, the junction contained 2 bases not matched to a gene. This CDR3 contains 13 residues. Per the germline V gene, CDR1 is SGDLS and CDR2 is YYNGEE. The CDR3 loop is CASSVSGGDEQYF. CDR3 in DNA: TGTGCCAGCAGCGTATCAGGGGGCGACGAGCAGTACTTC.